Presented here are 11 T cell receptor beta chains from one specimen sequenced in a study of shared T cell receptors in the human thymus. Assay: immunoSEQ multiplex PCR; the TCRdb copy retains only in-frame clones and omits some. The profile shows hundreds of thousands of clones, approximately 87% of them singletons. These data were also filed under a second study, of human thymus T cells.

Sequencing was carried out using thymocytes. The receptors stem from a boy younger than two with a congenital heart defect.

The chain couples TRBV6-5 to TRBJ2-7, with a weak D call TRBD1 (5 bases). From germline, CDR1 is MNHEY and CDR2 SVGAGI. V lost 2 bases, J lost 2 bases, and 10 bases lay in between. This CDR3 comprises 14 residues. The CDR3 DNA reads TGTGCCAGCAGTTACGGGGCCCCCCCCTACGAGCAGTACTTC. Protein product: CASSYGAPPYEQYF.

The chain recombines TRBV4-2 with TRBJ1-3; 7 nucleotides align to TRBD1. Trimming took 0 bases from V and 4 from J; bases not matched to a gene: 6. CDR1 is LGHNA and CDR2 is YNFKEQ in the germline V gene. The CDR3 length is 16 residues. For the CDR3, the DNA is TGTGCCAGCAGCCAAGATACCGACAGGGCGGGAAACACCATATATTTT. Protein sequence: CASSQDTDRAGNTIYF.

The rearrangement joins TRBV9 to TRBJ1-6; the D gene is possibly TRBD1 (5 bases). This CDR3 has 13 residues. With 0 bases removed from V and 9 bases from J, the gap between germline ends came to 7 bases. The V gene's germline CDR1 is SGDLS and CDR2 YYNGEE. Here the CDR3 reads CASSVGGGSPLHF. In DNA form, the CDR3 reads TGTGCCAGCAGCGTAGGGGGGGGTTCACCCCTCCACTTT.

The DNA for the CDR3 is TGTGCCAGCAGCGTAGAGGGGGACAGGGGAACCTACGAGCAGTACTTC. Translated, it gives CASSVEGDRGTYEQYF. V and J are TRBV9 and TRBJ2-7; TRBD1 aligns across 10 bases. The CDR3 runs 16 residues. V shed 0 bases, J shed 2 bases, and the junction held 5 bases outside the gene matches. CDR1 is SGDLS, CDR2 YYNGEE, per germline.

The genes are TRBV19 and TRBJ1-5; D might be TRBD1 (5 bases). The germline V gene encodes CDR1 LNHDA and CDR2 SQIVND (reference sequence). This CDR3 spans 15 amino acids. Trimming stripped 5 bases from V and 5 bases from J, with 16 bases between. CDR3 sequence: CASSLLSGQDQPQHF. CDR3 coding DNA: TGTGCCAGTAGTCTTCTCTCAGGGCAAGATCAGCCCCAGCATTTT.

The CDR3 DNA sequence: TGTGCCAGCAGCCTATGGAGGGCCGGTCTCGACGAGCAGTACTTC. Residues: CASSLWRAGLDEQYF. The gene calls are TRBV5-4 and TRBJ2-7; a weak D match, TRBD2 (6 bases). V lost 4 bases, J lost 5 bases, and 19 bases lay in between. This CDR3 has 15 amino acids. Germline values: CDR1 SGHNT, CDR2 YYREEE (reference sequence).

J is TRBJ2-7 and V is TRBV11-2; possibly TRBD1 for D (6 bases). The CDR3 runs 13 residues. V lost 0 bases and J lost 4, with 7 bases in between. CDR1 and CDR2 from the germline V gene are SGHAT and FQNNGV. The CDR3 region has the DNA TGTGCCAGCAGCTTAGATCAGGGGTACGAGCAGTACTTC. This gives the protein CASSLDQGYEQYF.

J is TRBJ1-1 and V is TRBV28, with D perhaps TRBD1 (6 bases). CDR1 is MDHEN, CDR2 SYDVKM, per germline. Trimming cost V 5 bases and J 2 bases, with 24 bases left between them. This CDR3 region has 18 residues. This chain's CDR3 is CASSPQTKKTGGNTEAFF. CDR3 bases: TGTGCCAGCAGTCCCCAAACGAAAAAGACAGGAGGAAACACTGAAGCTTTCTTT.

This rearrangement joins TRBV7-9 to TRBJ1-5; 7 nucleotides agree with TRBD1. The junction had 10 bases not matched to a gene; V was cut back by 5 bases and J by 3 bases. The CDR3 loop spans 16 amino acids. Germline CDR1 and CDR2: SEHNR and FQNEAQ (reference sequence). CDR3 in amino acids: CASSPSDRANNQPQHF. In nucleotides, the CDR3 is TGTGCCAGCAGCCCGAGCGACAGGGCTAACAATCAGCCCCAGCATTTT.

This chain connects TRBV14 to TRBJ2-7; D possibly corresponds to TRBD1 (5 bases). Trimming left V 0 bases short and J 7 bases short, with 13 bases between. The CDR3 is 14 amino acids. Per germline, CDR1 SGHDN and CDR2 FVKESK. The CDR3 loop is CASSQDRKGLEQYF. CDR3 nucleotides: TGTGCCAGCAGCCAAGATAGGAAGGGGCTGGAGCAGTACTTC.

The chain has TRBV7-2 and TRBJ1-6; D gene uncertain. Trimming pared 8 bases from V and 5 bases from J, leaving 16 bases between. In germline, CDR1 is SGHTA, CDR2 FQGNSA. This CDR3 contains 15 residues. CDR3 sequence: CASSGKRADNSPLHF. The CDR3 DNA reads TGTGCCAGCTCCGGAAAGCGGGCTGATAATTCACCCCTCCACTTT.